Below, 24 T cell receptor beta chains from the same sample are listed, as sequenced in a study of OX40 agonist ivuxolimab in advanced cancers. TCRdb's table, derived via immunoSEQ multiplex PCR, lists solely in-frame clones and lacks some. Altogether 30,000 to 45,000 clones are present, about 80% being singletons, with the ten largest covering 7.5% to 10%. The sequencing here drew on CD4+ or CD8+ T cells sorted from blood, taken in a trial of the OX40 agonist ivuxolimab. The receptors here all came from an adult with an advanced solid tumor such as melanoma, head and neck, liver or kidney cancer.

The chain has TRBV5-4 and TRBJ1-3; D gene unclear. V was trimmed by 0 bases and J by 4 bases, leaving 11 bases between them. The germline V gene has CDR1 SGHNT and CDR2 YYREEE (reference sequence). The CDR3 runs 15 residues. The CDR3 here is CASSLVRGLGNTIYF. The CDR3 DNA reads as TGTGCCAGCAGCTTGGTTCGGGGTCTCGGAAACACCATATATTTT.

The rearrangement uses TRBV5-1 and TRBJ1-4; no reliable D call. CDR3 length equals 11 residues. Germline CDR1 SGHRS, CDR2 YFSETQ. Deletions cut 5 bases from V and 10 bases from J, with 9 bases between. In DNA, the CDR3 is TGCGCCAGCAGGGGGAGTGGAAAACTGTTTTTT. It encodes CASRGSGKLFF.

J is TRBJ2-3 and V is TRBV6-5; D is undetermined. CDR3 size: 15 residues. Trimming took off 5 bases at V and 2 bases at J, with 14 bases between the two ends. The germline V gene encodes CDR1 MNHEY and CDR2 SVGAGI. The CDR3 here is CASSLTGGNTDTQYF. The CDR3, as DNA: TGTGCCAGCAGTCTGACGGGCGGCAACACAGATACGCAGTATTTT.

The chain has TRBV9 and TRBJ2-3; 7 bases align to TRBD1. Germline lookup yields CDR1 SGDLS and CDR2 YYNGEE. V was clipped by 0 bases and J by 4 bases; unmatched bases: 8. CDR3 length: 16 amino acids. CDR3: CASSVDEGAEADTQYF. The CDR3 nucleotides are TGTGCCAGCAGCGTAGACGAGGGGGCTGAGGCAGATACGCAGTATTTT.

This rearrangement joins TRBV27 to TRBJ1-4, with TRBD1 identical over 7 bases. Looked up from germline, CDR1 is MNHEY and CDR2 is SMNVEV (reference sequence). This CDR3 has 15 amino acids. Trimming removed 3 bases from V and 6 bases from J; junction bases left unmatched: 7. The CDR3, as DNA: TGTGCCAGCAGTTTTTACAGGGGATCGGATGAAAAACTGTTTTTT. Translation gives CASSFYRGSDEKLFF.

The gene calls are TRBV5-1 and TRBJ2-5, with D possibly called TRBD1 or TRBD2 (5 bases each). This CDR3 contains 15 residues. The V and J ends lost 0 bases and 2 bases respectively, with 11 bases between them. In germline, CDR1 is SGHRS, CDR2 YFSETQ. The CDR3: CASSLVGTPQETQYF. The CDR3 DNA is TGCGCCAGCAGCTTGGTCGGGACGCCGCAAGAGACCCAGTACTTC. Full variable domain (missing parts from reference TRBV5-1 and TRBJ2-5): KAGVTQTPRYLIKTRGQQVTLSCSPISGHRSVSWYQQTPGQGLQFLFEYFSETQRNKGNFPGRFSGRQFSNSRSEMNVSTLELGDSALYLCASSLVGTPQETQYFGPGTRLLVL.

J is TRBJ1-3 and V is TRBV9; D is undetermined. The V gene lost 4 bases and the J gene lost 3 bases, with 8 bases spanning the gap. From germline, CDR1 is SGDLS and CDR2 YYNGEE. This CDR3 is built from 13 residues. CDR3 protein: CASSPGNGNTIYF. The CDR3 DNA reads TGTGCCAGCAGCCCCGGAAATGGAAACACCATATATTTT.

This rearrangement joins TRBV2 to TRBJ1-1, with TRBD1 as a possible D gene (5 bases). Germline CDR1 is SNHLY and CDR2 is FYNNEI. The CDR3 runs to 14 residues. The V gene lost 6 bases and the J gene lost 4 bases, with 15 bases spanning the gap. The CDR3 DNA is TGTGCCAGCAGCAACACAGGTTACGGCACTGAAGCTTTCTTT. Residues: CASSNTGYGTEAFF.

The J gene is TRBJ1-5, the V gene TRBV5-5, with D possibly TRBD1 on 5 matching bases. The CDR3 consists of 15 residues. The V end was cut by 4 bases, the J end by 5 bases, with 16 bases between. The germline V gene encodes CDR1 SGHKS and CDR2 YYEKEE (reference sequence). The CDR3 DNA sequence: TGTGCCAGCAGCCCCCGGGACGGACCCTATCAGCCCCAGCATTTT. The encoded protein is CASSPRDGPYQPQHF.

The chain links TRBV6-1 to TRBJ1-5; D not certain. Trimming took 3 bases from V and 0 from J, leaving 12 bases between them. The CDR3 has 16 amino acids. Germline CDR1 is MNHNS and CDR2 is SASEGT. CDR3 coding DNA: TGTGCCAGCAGTGATGTCGAGAGGTATAGCAATCAGCCCCAGCATTTT. This translates into CASSDVERYSNQPQHF.

This chain connects TRBV11-2 to TRBJ2-2; 7 bases map to TRBD2. V was clipped by 3 bases and J by 6 bases; unmatched bases: 1. The germline CDR1 and CDR2 sequences are SGHAT and FQNNGV. CDR3 size: 13 residues. CDR3 sequence: CASSFGLAGELFF. The DNA of the CDR3 is TGTGCCAGCAGCTTCGGACTAGCCGGGGAGCTGTTTTTT.

CDR3 coding DNA: TGTGCCAGCTCACAAAACAGGGGAGCTAATGAAAAACTGTTTTTT. As protein: CASSQNRGANEKLFF. The J gene is TRBJ1-4, the V gene TRBV18; 7 positions match TRBD1. With 4 bases clipped from V and 3 bases from J, the junction kept 5 bases outside the gene matches. Germline V CDR1 and CDR2: KGHSH, LQKENI. The CDR3 has 15 residues. Filled out from reference TRBV18 and TRBJ1-4, the complete variable domain reads NAGVMQNPRHLVRRRGQEARLRCSPMKGHSHVYWYRQLPEEGLKFMVYLQKENIIDESGMPKERFSAEFPKEGPSILRIQQVVRGDSAAYFCASSQNRGANEKLFFGSGTQLSVL.

This clone was counted between two and nine times. The V gene is TRBV2, the J gene TRBJ2-4; 9 bases fit TRBD1. V was clipped by 6 bases and J by 0 bases; unmatched bases: 6. The CDR3 is made up of 16 amino acids. Germline V lookup: CDR1 SNHLY, CDR2 FYNNEI. CDR3 DNA sequence: TGTGCCAGCAGCGCGGACAGGGGTTTAGCCAAAAACATTCAGTACTTC. Translation gives CASSADRGLAKNIQYF.

V gene TRBV19 combines with J gene TRBJ2-4; TRBD2 might be the D (6 bases). The CDR3 loop spans 16 amino acids. CDR1 and CDR2 (germline): LNHDA, SQIVND (reference sequence). V lost 3 bases to trimming and J lost 0 bases, with 12 bases between them. For the CDR3, the DNA is TGTGCCAGTAGTATTACGGGGAGGTTAGCCAAAAACATTCAGTACTTC. This gives the protein CASSITGRLAKNIQYF. Together with reference TRBV19 and TRBJ2-4, the CDR3 gives the full variable domain: DGGITQSPKYLFRKEGQNVTLSCEQNLNHDAMYWYRQDPGQGLRLIYYSQIVNDFQKGDIAEGYSVSREKKESFPLTVTSAQKNPTAFYLCASSITGRLAKNIQYFGAGTRLSVL.

The rearrangement uses TRBV7-9 and TRBJ2-1, with 8 bases aligning to TRBD2. This CDR3 has 12 residues. Germline V gives CDR1 SEHNR, CDR2 FQNEAQ (reference sequence). DNA for the CDR3: TGTGCTGCGGGGGGACTAGTAAATGAGCAGTTCTTC. As protein: CAAGGLVNEQFF.

The chain uses TRBV7-9 and TRBJ2-1; tentatively, D is TRBD2 (5 bases). Germline V lookup: CDR1 SEHNR, CDR2 FQNEAQ (reference sequence). V was clipped by 0 bases and J by 4 bases, with 10 bases between them. The CDR3 spans 15 residues. This CDR3 reads CASSLAGVGYNEQFF. CDR3 in DNA: TGTGCCAGCAGCTTAGCGGGAGTGGGATACAATGAGCAGTTCTTC.

This clone was counted only a few times. The chain has TRBV6-5 and TRBJ2-7; TRBD2 matches 7 bases. CDR1 and CDR2 (germline): MNHEY, SVGAGI. J lost 2 bases, V lost 0 bases, and 7 bases had no gene match. CDR3 size: 16 residues. The CDR3 protein is CASSYSLLAEAYEQYF. The CDR3 bases are TGTGCCAGCAGTTACTCCCTCCTAGCGGAGGCCTACGAGCAGTACTTC.

This clone has a single count. V is TRBV21-1 and J is TRBJ1-6; the table's TRBD1 call for D was not verified on the DNA. TRBV21-1 is termed a pseudogene. This CDR3 comprises 16 residues. The CDR3 sequence: CASSKAKQGTYSPLHF. The CDR3 nucleotides are TGTGCCAGCAGCAAAGCGAAACAGGGAACTTATTCACCCCTCCACTTT.

The gene calls are TRBV2 and TRBJ2-2; 10 bases align to TRBD1. Germline V gives CDR1 SNHLY, CDR2 FYNNEI. V trimming: 9 bases; J trimming: 5 bases; junction bases outside the gene matches: 6. There are 14 residues in the CDR3. The CDR3 DNA reads TGTGCCAGATCGGACAGGGGGAGGACCGGGGAGCTGTTTTTT. Residues: CARSDRGRTGELFF.

This rearrangement joins TRBV7-9 to TRBJ2-2; D is uncertain. Per the germline V gene, CDR1 is SEHNR and CDR2 is FQNEAQ (reference sequence). V gave up 11 bases and J gave up 6 bases, with 13 bases separating them. The CDR3 is 12 residues long. The CDR3 nucleotides are TGTGCCCTTGCCCCTGGGTCCGGGGAGCTGTTTTTT. Protein product: CALAPGSGELFF.

There are a few counts of this clone. One end of the junction is discordant with germline, which a read error may explain. The chain joins TRBV7-7 to TRBJ1-5; D unclear. CDR1 is SSHAT, CDR2 FNYEAQ, per germline (reference sequence). The CDR3 is 13 residues long. The CDR3 DNA reads TGTGCTAGCAGCTCGGAGCCGAATCAGCCCCAGCATTTT. The encoded protein is CASSSEPNQPQHF.

This clone was picked up one time. This chain joins TRBV28 and TRBJ2-7, with 8 bases matching TRBD2. Looked up from germline, CDR1 is MDHEN and CDR2 is SYDVKM. This CDR3 comprises 15 residues. V was pared by 5 bases and J by 6 bases, with 12 bases of the junction left unmatched. CDR3 sequence (DNA): TGTGCCAGCAGTGGGCCACCGGGGGGGCAGTCCGAGCAGTACTTC. Translating gives CASSGPPGGQSEQYF. Full variable domain (missing parts from reference TRBV28 and TRBJ2-7): DVKVTQSSRYLVKRTGEKVFLECVQDMDHENMFWYRQDPGLGLRLIYFSYDVKMKEKGDIPEGYSVSREKKERFSLILESASTNQTSMYLCASSGPPGGQSEQYFGPGTRLTVT.

This clone appeared a single time. The rearrangement joins TRBV19 to TRBJ1-2, with 8 bases lining up with TRBD1. V lost 3 bases and J lost 8; bases outside the gene matches: 8. Germline CDR1 and CDR2: LNHDA and SQIVND (reference sequence). The CDR3 is made up of 14 amino acids. CDR3 loop: CASSIAQGGYGYTF. CDR3 coding DNA: TGTGCCAGTAGTATTGCACAGGGGGGTTACGGCTACACCTTC.

The chain joins TRBV7-3 to TRBJ2-1; D may be TRBD1 or TRBD2 (6 bases each). The CDR3 length is 13 residues. The germline V gene encodes CDR1 SGHTA and CDR2 FQGTGA. Trimming took off 2 bases at V and 7 bases at J, with 9 bases between the two ends. CDR3 loop: CASSLGGGNEQFF. CDR3 bases: TGTGCCAGCAGCTTAGGAGGGGGGAATGAGCAGTTCTTC.